What follows is one T cell receptor beta chain and its context. Its antigen is still unknown. Trimming cost V 8 bases and J 5 bases, with 18 bases left between them. The CDR3 has 14 amino acids. The germline CDR1 and CDR2 sequences are SGHTA and FQGNSA. This sample is part of a study of graft-versus-host responses after intestinal transplantation. Study-level results: Association was observed between peak circulating GvH clone levels and early post-transplant HvG declines. Recipient-marrow GvH clones were detected, some having first appeared in ileum or blood.

The table came from immunoSEQ multiplex PCR; TCRdb's copy has only in-frame clones and leaves some out. The profile shows under 45,000 clones, 93% of them singletons. Source: PBMCs, taken roughly 780 days after intestinal transplantation. This receptor was identified in a human patient who received an intestinal transplant, so some T cells may come from the graft donor. V gene TRBV7-2 combines with J gene TRBJ1-1, with D possibly matching TRBD1 (5 bases). Here the CDR3 reads CASRRSRDLTEAFF. The CDR3 DNA reads as TGTGCCAGCCGACGGTCCAGGGATCTTACTGAAGCTTTCTTT.